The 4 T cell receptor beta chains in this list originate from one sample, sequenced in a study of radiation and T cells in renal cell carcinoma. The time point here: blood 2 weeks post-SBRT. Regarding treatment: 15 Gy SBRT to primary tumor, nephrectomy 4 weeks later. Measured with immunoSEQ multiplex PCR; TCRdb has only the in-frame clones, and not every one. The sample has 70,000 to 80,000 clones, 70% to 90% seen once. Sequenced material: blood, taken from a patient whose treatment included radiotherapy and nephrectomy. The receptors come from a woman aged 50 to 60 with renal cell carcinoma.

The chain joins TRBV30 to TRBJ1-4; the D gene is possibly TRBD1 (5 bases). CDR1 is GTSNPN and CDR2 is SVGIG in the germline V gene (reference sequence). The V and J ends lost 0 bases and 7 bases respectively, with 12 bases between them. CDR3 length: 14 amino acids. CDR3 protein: CAWSVRGIGEKLFF. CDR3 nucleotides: TGTGCCTGGAGTGTACGGGGGATTGGTGAAAAACTGTTTTTT.

The CDR3 coding sequence is TGTGCCAGTAGTCGCCGGAAAGGGGCCGGCAATCAGCCCCAGCATTTT. Protein product: CASSRRKGAGNQPQHF. This chain connects TRBV19 to TRBJ1-5; D perhaps matches TRBD1 (5 bases). Germline V CDR1 and CDR2: LNHDA, SQIVND (reference sequence). The CDR3 has 16 residues. Trimming removed 5 bases from V and 2 bases from J, with 16 bases in between.

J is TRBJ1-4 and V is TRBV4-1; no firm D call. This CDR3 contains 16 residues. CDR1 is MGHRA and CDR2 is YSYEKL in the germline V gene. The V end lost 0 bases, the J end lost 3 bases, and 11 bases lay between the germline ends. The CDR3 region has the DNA TGCGCCAGCAGCCAAGATATAAGGCCTTCTAATGAAAAACTGTTTTTT. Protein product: CASSQDIRPSNEKLFF.

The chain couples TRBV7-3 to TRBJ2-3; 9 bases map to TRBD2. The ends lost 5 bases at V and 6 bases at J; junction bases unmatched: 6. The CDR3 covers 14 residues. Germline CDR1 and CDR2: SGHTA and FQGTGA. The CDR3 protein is CASSPGTSPDTQYF. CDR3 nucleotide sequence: TGTGCCAGCAGCCCAGGGACTAGCCCGGATACGCAGTATTTT. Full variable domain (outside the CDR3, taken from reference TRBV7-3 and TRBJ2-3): GAGVSQTPSNKVTEKGKYVELRCDPISGHTALYWYRQSLGQGPEFLIYFQGTGAADDSGLPNDRFFAVRPEGSVSTLKIQRTERGDSAVYLCASSPGTSPDTQYFGPGTRLTVL.